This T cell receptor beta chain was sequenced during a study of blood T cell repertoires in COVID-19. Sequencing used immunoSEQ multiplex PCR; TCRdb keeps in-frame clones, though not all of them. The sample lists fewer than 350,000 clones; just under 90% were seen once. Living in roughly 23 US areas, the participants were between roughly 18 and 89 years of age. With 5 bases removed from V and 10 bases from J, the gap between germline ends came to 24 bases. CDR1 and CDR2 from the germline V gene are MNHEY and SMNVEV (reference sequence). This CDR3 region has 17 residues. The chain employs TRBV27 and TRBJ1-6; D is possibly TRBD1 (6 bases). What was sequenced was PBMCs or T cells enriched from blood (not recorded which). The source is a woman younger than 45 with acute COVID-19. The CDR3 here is CASSPRRDNLFGSPLHF. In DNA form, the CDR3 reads TGTGCCAGCAGTCCCAGAAGGGACAATCTCTTTGGGTCACCCCTCCACTTT.